This T cell receptor (beta chain) was recorded in a study of tumor and adjacent non-tumor tissue in lung cancer. Germline V gives CDR1 SGHNT, CDR2 YENEEA. The CDR3 extends over 16 amino acids. TCRbeta libraries were built with three rounds of nested PCR, modified from ARM-PCR. A single record per CDR3 protein comes from TCRdb applying MiXCR to the multiplex PCR reads. This table holds about 93,000 distinct CDR3 sequences, about 70% found once. Details on this clonotype: One end of the junction does not line up with germline, which may come from a read error.

This sample's RNA came from whole unsorted tissue. The TCR originated in a man aged 55 to 70 with non-small cell lung cancer. The sequenced sample consisted of lung tumor tissue. The chain carries TRBV11-3 and TRBJ2-1; 8 positions match TRBD1. CDR3 sequence (DNA): TGTACCAGCAGCTACTCGTCAGGGGGCGGCTACAGTGAACAGTTCTTC. It encodes CTSSYSSGGGYSEQFF.